Presented here are 5 T cell receptor beta chains from one specimen sequenced in a study of T cell responses to AZD1222 COVID-19 vaccine (dated by TCRdb to 2020 to 2022). The receptor library was made with the immunoSEQ multiplex PCR assay. Not all clones reach the TCRdb copy of this immuneACCESS table, which keeps in-frame sequences only. Checked studies attribute under half of the gap to unresolved V genes and leave the rest unexplained. The sample table shows 75,000 to 95,000 clones, and under 95% are seen once. The ten largest make up around 7.1% of the sample. This sample's time point label indicates: baseline before first vaccination. The treatment or condition label here, explained by the study, means: meningococcal conjugate vaccine given as trial control. Sequenced here: peripheral blood, sampled on day 0 of MenACWY control vaccination. The receptors come from an adult in good health.

The V call is TRBV27, the J call TRBJ2-3, with D uncertain. This CDR3 contains 15 residues. Per the germline V gene, CDR1 is MNHEY and CDR2 is SMNVEV (reference sequence). V was cut by 6 bases and J by 2 bases, with 15 bases left in between. The CDR3 spells CASSQTRALTDTQYF. CDR3 DNA: TGTGCCAGCAGCCAAACAAGGGCACTCACAGATACGCAGTATTTT.

The V and J genes are TRBV5-1 and TRBJ1-4; 8 bases match TRBD1. The CDR3 totals 14 residues. Germline V gene data show CDR1 as SGHRS and CDR2 as YFSETQ. J lost 2 bases, V lost 3 bases, and 0 bases had no gene match. Here the CDR3 DNA reads TGCGCCAGCAGCTACAGGGGGACTAATGAAAAACTGTTTTTT. Protein: CASSYRGTNEKLFF.

The gene calls are TRBV11-2 and TRBJ2-2; a weak D match, TRBD1 (5 bases). Germline V gene lookup returns CDR1 SGHAT and CDR2 FQNNGV. The CDR3 sequence is 15 residues long. Deletions cut 1 base from V and 4 bases from J, with 10 bases between. The CDR3 reads CASSLARTITGELFF. The CDR3 DNA reads as TGTGCCAGCAGCTTAGCCAGGACAATCACCGGGGAGCTGTTTTTT.

The gene calls are TRBV12-3 or TRBV12-4 and TRBJ2-7, with a tentative D call TRBD1 (5 bases). The CDR3 is made up of 12 amino acids. Trimming took 6 bases from V and 2 from J, leaving 8 bases between them. As DNA, the CDR3 is TGTGCCAGCAGGGGGCGAGCCTACGAGCAGTACTTC. This sequence encodes CASRGRAYEQYF.

The V and J genes are TRBV7-2 and TRBJ2-7, with 11 bases aligning to TRBD2. CDR3 size: 15 residues. The V gene's germline CDR1 is SGHTA and CDR2 FQGNSA. V gave up 4 bases and J gave up 11 bases; unmatched junction bases: 13. CDR3 sequence reads: CASSSRLAGGNSKYF. CDR3 bases: TGTGCCAGCAGCTCGCGGCTAGCGGGAGGTAATTCCAAGTACTTC. The full variable domain, completed using reference TRBV7-2 and TRBJ2-7, is GAGVSQSPSNKVTEKGKDVELRCDPISGHTALYWYRQSLGQGLEFLIYFQGNSAPDKSGLPSDRFSAERTGGSVSTLTIQRTQQEDSAVYLCASSSRLAGGNSKYFGPGTRLTVT.